The clone carrying this T cell receptor (beta chain) turned up a few times. The antigen remains undetermined. One entry per CDR3 protein, called by TCRdb with MiXCR from the reads. This repertoire shows about 220,000 distinct CDR3 sequences, 35% to 45% found once; its top ten account for more than 50%. This sample was included in a study of T cell repertoires in cytomegalovirus infection. Between the trimmed V and J ends, which lost 2 bases and 8 bases, there was a span of 12 bases. Germline V gives CDR1 MNHEY, CDR2 SMNVEV (reference sequence). The CDR3 contains 14 residues. This sequence originates from a human donor in good health (CMV status not recorded). Some clones in this sample may be carry-over from other donors' samples. The chain is built from TRBV27 and TRBJ1-4; weak D call: TRBD1 (6 bases). This sample comprised CD8+ T cells from cultured PBMCs, obtained from culture after CMV antigen stimulation. As DNA, the CDR3 is TGTGCCAGCAGTTTACTAAGGGGGACCGAAAAACTGTTTTTT. Its translation: CASSLLRGTEKLFF.